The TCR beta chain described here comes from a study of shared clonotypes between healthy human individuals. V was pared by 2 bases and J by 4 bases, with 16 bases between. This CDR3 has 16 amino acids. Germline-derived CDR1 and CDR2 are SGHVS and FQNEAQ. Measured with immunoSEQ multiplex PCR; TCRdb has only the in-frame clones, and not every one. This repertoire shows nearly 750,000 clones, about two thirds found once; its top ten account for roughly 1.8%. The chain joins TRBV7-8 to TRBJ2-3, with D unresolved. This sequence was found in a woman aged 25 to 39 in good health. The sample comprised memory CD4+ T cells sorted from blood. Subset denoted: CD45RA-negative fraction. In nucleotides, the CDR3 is TGTGCCAGCAGCTTAAGTTACCAGTCCGGCCCAGATACGCAGTATTTT. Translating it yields CASSLSYQSGPDTQYF.